Following are 20 T cell receptor beta chains from one sample sequenced in a study of T cell responses to AZD1222 COVID-19 vaccine. TCRdb keeps only in-frame clones here, not all; method: immunoSEQ multiplex PCR. The data show more than 150,000 clones, with around 92% seen just once and 8% to 13% held by the top ten. The sample in question was peripheral blood, obtained on day 0 of AZD1222 vaccination. The receptors were gathered from an adult in good health.

Note on this clone: The sample carries other DNA sequences with the same CDR3. The chain has TRBV24-1 and TRBJ2-5; no clear D. CDR1 and CDR2 from the germline V gene are KGHDR and SFDVKD. CDR3 length: 12 residues. Trimming left V 1 base short and J 5 bases short, with 4 bases between. CDR3 sequence: CATSDFGETQYF. CDR3 in DNA: TGTGCCACCAGTGATTTCGGGGAGACCCAGTACTTC.

The chain uses TRBV4-1 and TRBJ2-5; either TRBD1 or TRBD2 may fit D (6 bases each). The CDR3 is made up of 22 amino acids. The germline gives CDR1 MGHRA, CDR2 YSYEKL. CDR3 nucleotides: TGCCCCCCCCGACCCCGGGGGCTCACTCTCTGGACAAGACTCGGATACCAAGAGACCCAGTACTTC. This codes for CPPRPRGLTLWTRLGYQETQYF.

The rearrangement links TRBV7-2 to TRBJ1-2; D unresolved. Deletions cut 1 base from V and 7 bases from J, with 7 bases between. CDR1 and CDR2 from the germline V gene are SGHTA and FQGNSA. The CDR3 has 12 amino acids. DNA of the CDR3: TGTGCCAGCAGCTTAGGGCTCCGTGGCTACACCTTC. Protein sequence: CASSLGLRGYTF.

The CDR3 is CTGRTGGMNTEAFF. The CDR3 nucleotides read TGCACCGGTCGGACAGGGGGTATGAACACTGAAGCTTTCTTT. The chain joins TRBV29-1 to TRBJ1-1; 10 bases line up with TRBD1. Germline V gene lookup returns CDR1 SQVTM and CDR2 ANQGSEA. The CDR3 has 14 amino acids.

V gene TRBV18 combines with J gene TRBJ1-5; D possibly corresponds to TRBD1 (5 bases). Trimming cost V 3 bases and J 3 bases, with 36 bases left between them. CDR3 length equals 23 residues. Germline V gene data show CDR1 as KGHSH and CDR2 as LQKENI. The CDR3 sequence is CASSPRTSGVWSGGPEHNQPQHF. Here the CDR3 DNA reads TGTGCCAGCTCACCTCGAACCAGTGGAGTATGGAGTGGGGGACCAGAACACAATCAGCCCCAGCATTTT.

The chain combines TRBV9 with TRBJ2-3, with D perhaps TRBD2 (5 bases). The V end was cut by 1 base, the J end by 1 base, with 10 bases between. The CDR3 sequence is 15 residues long. Germline assignment: CDR1 SGDLS and CDR2 YYNGEE. The CDR3 DNA follows: TGTGCCAGCAGCGTAAGCCAAGCGGGCACAGATACGCAGTATTTT. Translating it yields CASSVSQAGTDTQYF.

This clone was recorded once. This chain uses TRBV4-1 with TRBJ2-1; D possibly corresponds to TRBD2 (6 bases). This CDR3 comprises 17 residues. CDR1 is MGHRA and CDR2 is YSYEKL in the germline V gene. The germline V and J ends were trimmed by 4 bases and 4 bases, with 20 bases remaining between them. Here the CDR3 DNA reads TGCGCCAGCAGCCCATCGCCCTGGGGGACTCCTTACAATGAGCAGTTCTTC. Translating gives CASSPSPWGTPYNEQFF.

The genes are TRBV7-9 and TRBJ2-1, with D possibly matching TRBD2 (5 bases). The CDR3 runs to 16 residues. V was clipped by 4 bases and J by 10 bases, with 23 bases between them. CDR1 is SEHNR and CDR2 is FQNEAQ in the germline V gene (reference sequence). In DNA, the CDR3 is TGTGCCAGCAGCTCCCCGGACGAGGGAGCTATAGGGGAGCAGTTCTTC. Translation: CASSSPDEGAIGEQFF.

The chain couples TRBV5-6 to TRBJ2-2; weak D call: TRBD1 (5 bases). This CDR3 has 15 amino acids. The V end lost 3 bases, the J end lost 2 bases, and 11 bases lay between the germline ends. CDR1 SGHDT and CDR2 YYEEEE come from the germline V gene. The CDR3 nucleotides read TGTGCCAGCAGCTCCTTCCAGGGAAACACCGGGGAGCTGTTTTTT. It specifies CASSSFQGNTGELFF.

For the CDR3, the DNA is TGTGCCACCAGTGATTGCTGGGGAGGGGGGACAAACAACTCCCACAATCAGCCCCAGCATTTT. It translates to CATSDCWGGGTNNSHNQPQHF. The V call is TRBV24-1, the J call TRBJ1-5; weak D call: TRBD1 (6 bases). V was trimmed by 2 bases and J by 3 bases, leaving 28 bases between them. Germline CDR1 and CDR2: KGHDR and SFDVKD. The CDR3 consists of 21 residues.

The chain is built from TRBV29-1 and TRBJ2-1; D ambiguous. The CDR3 sequence is 15 residues long. Germline CDR1 and CDR2: SQVTM and ANQGSEA. V gave up 0 bases and J gave up 0 bases, with 9 bases separating them. The CDR3 bases are TGCAGCGTTGAAGATGACGAGGTCTCCTACAATGAGCAGTTCTTC. Its protein is CSVEDDEVSYNEQFF.

V usage is TRBV4-2 and J usage is TRBJ2-1, with a tentative D call TRBD1 (5 bases). Germline V lookup: CDR1 LGHNA, CDR2 YNFKEQ. The CDR3 spans 13 residues. The V end was cut by 0 bases, the J end by 12 bases, with 12 bases between. CDR3: CASSQERQNVQFF. The CDR3 DNA reads as TGTGCCAGCAGCCAAGAGCGACAGAACGTGCAGTTCTTC.

The chain employs TRBV6-5 and TRBJ2-7; 10 nucleotides line up with TRBD2. With 2 bases clipped from V and 3 bases from J, the junction kept 7 bases outside the gene matches. Germline values: CDR1 MNHEY, CDR2 SVGAGI. This CDR3 has 16 amino acids. DNA for the CDR3: TGTGCCAGCAGTTACACCTCTAGCGGGAGCTACTACGAGCAGTACTTC. Its translation: CASSYTSSGSYYEQYF.

The chain links TRBV5-1 to TRBJ1-6; D gene unclear. CDR3 length equals 13 residues. V lost 4 bases to trimming and J lost 7 bases, with 9 bases between them. The germline CDR1 and CDR2 sequences are SGHRS and YFSETQ. CDR3 coding DNA: TGCGCCAGCAGCGTCCAACAAAATTCACCCCTCCACTTT. Translation: CASSVQQNSPLHF.

The V call is TRBV24-1, the J call TRBJ2-7; maybe TRBD2 (5 bases). Germline lookup yields CDR1 KGHDR and CDR2 SFDVKD. Trimming cost V 2 bases and J 1 base, with 17 bases left between them. The length of the CDR3 is 17 residues. CDR3 protein: CATSDSPEDQPSYEQYV. For the CDR3, the DNA is TGTGCCACCAGTGATTCTCCGGAGGACCAACCTTCCTACGAGCAGTACGTC.

The chain joins TRBV14 to TRBJ1-2; TRBD1 aligns across 9 bases. Germline assignment: CDR1 SGHDN and CDR2 FVKESK. This CDR3 is 18 amino acids long. The trim removed 1 base at V and 0 bases at J, leaving 9 bases unmatched. The CDR3 coding sequence is TGTGCCAGCAGCCAAGTCTCGGGACAGGGTGTGTCTAACTATGGCTACACCTTC. Protein product: CASSQVSGQGVSNYGYTF.

This clone was counted a few times. The CDR3 region has the DNA TGTGCCAGCAGATCGGGACGGGAGCCCAGGAACGAGCAGTACTTC. Amino acid sequence: CASRSGREPRNEQYF. The chain carries TRBV2 and TRBJ2-7; D possibly corresponds to TRBD2 (6 bases). Germline V gene lookup returns CDR1 SNHLY and CDR2 FYNNEI. The CDR3 has 15 amino acids. Trimming shortened V by 6 bases and J by 5 bases, and 20 bases separated the two germline ends.

The chain joins TRBV4-2 to TRBJ1-4; the D gene is possibly TRBD1 (5 bases). CDR3 length: 15 amino acids. Germline CDR1 reads LGHNA; CDR2 reads YNFKEQ. V was clipped by 0 bases and J by 5 bases, with 10 bases between them. CDR3 sequence: CASSQEAGPNEKLFF. The CDR3 nucleotides read TGTGCCAGCAGCCAAGAGGCAGGGCCGAATGAAAAACTGTTTTTT.

The gene calls are TRBV2 and TRBJ1-4; the D is unclear. V was cut by 6 bases and J by 15 bases, with 17 bases left in between. This CDR3 has 12 residues. Germline V CDR1 and CDR2: SNHLY, FYNNEI. The CDR3: CASRGLEAPVFF. As DNA, the CDR3 is TGTGCCAGCAGGGGCCTGGAGGCCCCAGTGTTTTTT. Full variable domain (outside the CDR3, taken from reference TRBV2 and TRBJ1-4): EPEVTQTPSHQVTQMGQEVILRCVPISNHLYFYWYRQILGQKVEFLVSFYNNEISEKSEIFDDQFSVERPDGSNFTLKIRSTKLEDSAMYFCASRGLEAPVFFGSGTQLSVL.

J is TRBJ1-2 and V is TRBV24-1; 8 bases fit TRBD1. V trimming: 4 bases; J trimming: 7 bases; junction bases outside the gene matches: 7. Germline values: CDR1 KGHDR, CDR2 SFDVKD. The CDR3 runs 14 residues. For the CDR3, the DNA is TGTGCCACCAGTGACCCGGACAGGGCATCTGGCTACACCTTC. Protein: CATSDPDRASGYTF.